One sample yielded the 5 T cell receptor beta chains listed below, sequenced in a study of TIL therapy for anti-PD-1-resistant metastatic lung cancer. Time point reported: pre-treatment sample, taken before nivolumab and TIL therapy. The immunoSEQ assay was v3. The table came from immunoSEQ multiplex PCR; TCRdb's copy has only in-frame clones and leaves some out. The sample holds approximately 18,000 clones, roughly 80% seen once. The sample consisted of blood, taken at baseline. The receptors stem from a person between 25 and 79 years old with non-small cell lung cancer.

Points on this clone: One junction end disagrees with the germline gene, perhaps due to a read error. V usage is TRBV19 and J usage is TRBJ1-1; the match to TRBD1 covers 9 bases. CDR1 LNHDA and CDR2 SQIVND come from the germline V gene (reference sequence). The CDR3 spans 12 residues. CDR3 amino acids: CGTGGMNTEAFF. The CDR3 coding sequence is TGCGGAACAGGGGGCATGAACACTGAAGCTTTCTTT.

The gene calls are TRBV30 and TRBJ2-7, with D perhaps matching TRBD2 (6 bases). CDR3 length equals 14 residues. Between the trimmed V and J ends, which lost 1 base and 4 bases, there was a span of 14 bases. The germline CDR1 and CDR2 sequences are GTSNPN and SVGIG (reference sequence). As DNA, the CDR3 is TGTGCCTGGAGTGCCCCGGGACTTGTTTACGAGCAGTACTTC. Translating gives CAWSAPGLVYEQYF.

This rearrangement joins TRBV5-1 to TRBJ2-2, with D uncertain. The germline gives CDR1 SGHRS, CDR2 YFSETQ. The ends were cut back, 4 bases at V and 0 bases at J, with 10 bases in the middle. The CDR3 contains 15 residues. The CDR3 nucleotides are TGCGCCAGCAGCAGCCACAGAACGAACACCGGGGAGCTGTTTTTT. Amino acid sequence: CASSSHRTNTGELFF.

This chain joins TRBV19 and TRBJ1-5; D gene unclear. Per germline, CDR1 LNHDA and CDR2 SQIVND (reference sequence). There are 15 residues in the CDR3. V was shortened by 5 bases and J by 3 bases, with 14 bases between the two germline ends. CDR3 protein: CASSLQDGDNQPQHF. CDR3 bases: TGTGCCAGTAGTCTTCAGGACGGGGACAATCAGCCCCAGCATTTT.

The chain employs TRBV30 and TRBJ2-3; the D is unclear. V gave up 3 bases and J gave up 0 bases, with 7 bases separating them. Per the germline V gene, CDR1 is GTSNPN and CDR2 is SVGIG (reference sequence). The CDR3 loop spans 13 amino acids. The CDR3 bases are TGTGCCTGGAGAGCGCGGAGCACAGATACGCAGTATTTT. Translated: CAWRARSTDTQYF.